This TCR beta chain derives from a study of control samples from healthy donors and cancer patients. Profiled with immunoSEQ multiplex PCR; TCRdb holds only in-frame clones, not every one. The repertoire holds around 100,000 clones, with 87% as singletons. Only a few counts were recorded for this clone. Sequencing used blood. The source of this sequence is a woman in her fifties or sixties in good health.

The CDR3, as DNA: TGTGCCAGCAGCCCACAGGGGCACACTGAAGCTTTCTTT. Protein: CASSPQGHTEAFF. This chain links TRBV9 with TRBJ1-1; 7 bases map to TRBD1. In germline, CDR1 is SGDLS, CDR2 YYNGEE. This CDR3 is 13 amino acids long. The J segment lost 3 bases and the V segment lost 4 bases, leaving 3 bases of the junction unmatched. The variable domain in full, with the rest retrieved from reference TRBV9 and TRBJ1-1, is DSGVTQTPKHLITATGQRVTLRCSPRSGDLSVYWYQQSLDQGLQFLIQYYNGEERAKGNILERFSAQQFPDLHSELNLSSLELGDSALYFCASSPQGHTEAFFGQGTRLTVV.